A single TCR beta chain is shown here with its context. The junction differs from germline at one of its ends, possibly a read error. The CDR3 spans 14 residues. CDR1 is SGDLS, CDR2 YYNGEE, per germline. The data belong to a study of blood T cell repertoires in COVID-19. Some clones are missing from TCRdb's copy, which holds only in-frame ones; the method was immunoSEQ multiplex PCR. The sample lists some 130,000 clones; around 78% were seen once. The chain joins TRBV9 to TRBJ1-2; TRBD1 agrees at 8 bases. Material: peripheral blood. The clonotype was recovered from a human donor in a cohort sampled during active COVID-19. DNA of the CDR3: TGTGCCAGCAGAGAAGACAGGGGCTACTATCGCTACACCTTC. Translating it yields CASREDRGYYRYTF.